Described below is a single T cell receptor (beta chain) sequence and its context. These data belong to a study of blood T cell repertoires in COVID-19. Sequencing used immunoSEQ multiplex PCR; TCRdb keeps in-frame clones, though not all of them. The sample carries around 180,000 clones, 80% to 85% recorded once. The sequence came from a woman of 80 years or more with COVID-19, enrolled during active disease. Source material: peripheral blood.

CDR3 residues: CASGGYTNEKLFF. The DNA of the CDR3 is TGTGCCAGCGGAGGGTACACTAATGAAAAACTGTTTTTT. The V call is TRBV25-1, the J call TRBJ1-4, with D unclear. Germline CDR1 is MGHDK and CDR2 is SYGVNS. The CDR3 is 13 residues long. V lost 8 bases to trimming and J lost 2 bases, with 9 bases between them.